The 29 T cell receptor beta chains given below trace back to one sample, sequenced in a study of T cell responses to AZD1222 COVID-19 vaccine. Assay used: immunoSEQ multiplex PCR; TCRdb lists only in-frame clones, some missing. Here the sample spans about 140,000 clones, around 91% being singletons. Specimen: peripheral blood, collected on day 0 of AZD1222 vaccination. The source is an adult in good health.

The DNA of the CDR3 is TGTGCCAGCAGTCCTTGGGGTAATAATGAAAAACTGTTTTTT. Translated: CASSPWGNNEKLFF. V gene TRBV6-5 combines with J gene TRBJ1-4; D remains unclear. Trimming removed 5 bases from V and 4 bases from J, with 11 bases in between. CDR1 MNHEY and CDR2 SVGAGI come from the germline V gene. CDR3 size: 14 residues.

This clone turned up a few times. Other DNA sequences of this sample code for an identical CDR3. This chain uses TRBV5-6 with TRBJ1-3; D uncertain. The CDR3 is 14 amino acids. The germline CDR1 and CDR2 sequences are SGHDT and YYEEEE. The ends were cut back, 0 bases at V and 0 bases at J, with 4 bases in the middle. The DNA of the CDR3 is TGTGCCAGCAGCTTGGGGAACTCTGGAAACACCATATATTTT. Protein sequence: CASSLGNSGNTIYF. The variable domain in full, completed from reference TRBV5-6 and TRBJ1-3, reads DAGVTQSPTHLIKTRGQQVTLRCSPKSGHDTVSWYQQALGQGPQFIFQYYEEEERQRGNFPDRFSGHQFPNYSSELNVNALLLGDSALYLCASSLGNSGNTIYFGEGSWLTVV.

This chain links TRBV3-1 (or the pseudogene TRBV3-2) with TRBJ1-1; D ambiguous. CDR1 and CDR2 (germline): LGHDT, YNNKEL (reference sequence). The CDR3 has 17 residues. Trimming took off 0 bases at V and 3 bases at J, with 17 bases between the two ends. Here the CDR3 DNA reads TGTGCCAGCAGCCAAGATATCCTGAGGAGCTCCGACACTGAAGCTTTCTTT. It yields the protein CASSQDILRSSDTEAFF.

The chain has TRBV12-3 or TRBV12-4 and TRBJ2-1; the D gene is possibly TRBD2 (5 bases). The V gene lost 7 bases and the J gene lost 5 bases, with 6 bases spanning the gap. This CDR3 spans 11 amino acids. The CDR3 nucleotides are TGTGCCAGCACGGGGAACAATGAGCAGTTCTTC. It is translated as CASTGNNEQFF.

This chain links TRBV19 with TRBJ1-4; D unresolved. The CDR3 totals 13 residues. Germline CDR1 is LNHDA and CDR2 is SQIVND (reference sequence). Trimming took 8 bases from V and 8 from J, leaving 15 bases between them. The CDR3, as DNA: TGTGCCAGTTATACCGGGAGTGACGAAAAACTGTTTTTT. Protein: CASYTGSDEKLFF.

The chain has TRBV6-5 and TRBJ2-1, with D possibly being TRBD1 or TRBD2 (5 bases each). Trimming stripped 5 bases from V and 7 bases from J, with 12 bases between. Germline V gene data show CDR1 as MNHEY and CDR2 as SVGAGI. CDR3 size: 13 residues. This chain's CDR3 is CASSRDERNEQFF. DNA of the CDR3: TGTGCCAGCAGTCGGGACGAACGGAATGAGCAGTTCTTC.

This chain links TRBV19 with TRBJ2-7; D possibly corresponds to TRBD1 (7 bases). Per germline, CDR1 LNHDA and CDR2 SQIVND (reference sequence). The CDR3 totals 14 residues. Trimming left V 10 bases short and J 5 bases short, with 21 bases between. The CDR3: CATSQGGRGHEQYF. DNA for the CDR3: TGTGCCACTTCCCAGGGGGGCAGAGGCCACGAGCAGTACTTC.

V usage is TRBV18 and J usage is TRBJ1-1; D gene unclear. CDR3 length: 13 amino acids. V was pared by 9 bases and J by 1 base, with 12 bases between. Germline CDR1 is KGHSH and CDR2 is LQKENI. This CDR3 reads CASKRDQNTEAFF. The DNA of the CDR3 is TGTGCCAGTAAGCGGGATCAGAACACTGAAGCTTTCTTT. The full variable domain, rest sourced from reference TRBV18 and TRBJ1-1, is NAGVMQNPRHLVRRRGQEARLRCSPMKGHSHVYWYRQLPEEGLKFMVYLQKENIIDESGMPKERFSAEFPKEGPSILRIQQVVRGDSAAYFCASKRDQNTEAFFGQGTRLTVV.

The rearrangement uses TRBV7-9 and TRBJ2-1; D uncertain. Germline V CDR1 and CDR2: SEHNR, FQNEAQ (reference sequence). This CDR3 is built from 13 residues. V was cut by 6 bases and J by 6 bases, with 12 bases left in between. CDR3 coding DNA: TGTGCCAGCAGGGTACCAAGCACCAATGAGCAGTTCTTC. Residues: CASRVPSTNEQFF.

The chain is built from TRBV28 and TRBJ1-1; no clear D gene. The CDR3 is 16 amino acids. Between the trimmed V and J ends, which lost 6 bases and 1 base, there was a span of 18 bases. The germline V gene has CDR1 MDHEN and CDR2 SYDVKM. This CDR3 reads CASSLPAASGNTEAFF. CDR3 in DNA: TGTGCCAGCAGCCTACCGGCCGCGTCTGGGAACACTGAAGCTTTCTTT.

V and J are TRBV28 and TRBJ1-1, with 9 bases aligning to TRBD1. Trimming at V came to 3 bases and at J to 1 base, leaving 0 bases not matched to a gene. In germline, CDR1 is MDHEN, CDR2 SYDVKM. The CDR3 covers 14 residues. This chain's CDR3 is CASSLGQGNTEAFF. In DNA, the CDR3 is TGTGCCAGCAGTTTGGGACAGGGGAACACTGAAGCTTTCTTT.

The gene calls are TRBV5-4 and TRBJ1-1; 8 positions agree with TRBD1. CDR1 is SGHNT and CDR2 is YYREEE in the germline V gene (reference sequence). CDR3 length: 14 amino acids. The trim removed 4 bases at V and 4 bases at J, leaving 6 bases unmatched. This chain's CDR3 is CASSPRQGSTEAFF. CDR3 DNA sequence: TGTGCCAGCAGCCCTCGACAGGGGTCCACTGAAGCTTTCTTT.

This sequence joins TRBV9 and TRBJ2-7, with 8 bases that match TRBD1. The J segment lost 4 bases and the V segment lost 0 bases, leaving 9 bases of the junction unmatched. Germline loops: CDR1 SGDLS, CDR2 YYNGEE. This CDR3 has 16 residues. The CDR3 coding sequence is TGTGCCAGCAGCGTAGGAACGGGACAGGTAGCGTACGAGCAGTACTTC. Protein sequence: CASSVGTGQVAYEQYF.

V is TRBV30 and J is TRBJ2-6; no definite D call. The CDR3 sequence is 13 residues long. V lost 8 bases to trimming and J lost 3 bases, with 11 bases between them. Per germline, CDR1 GTSNPN and CDR2 SVGIG (reference sequence). The CDR3 DNA reads as TGTGCCGGCCCTTCTAGTGGGGCCAACGTCCTGACTTTC. This translates into CAGPSSGANVLTF.

The chain recombines TRBV4-1 with TRBJ1-2; no reliable D call. Germline V gene data show CDR1 as MGHRA and CDR2 as YSYEKL. The CDR3 runs to 12 residues. Trimming removed 2 bases from V and 6 bases from J, with 7 bases in between. The CDR3 nucleotides are TGCGCCAGCAGCCAACTGGGAAATGGCTACACCTTC. Its translation: CASSQLGNGYTF.

The chain links TRBV5-1 to TRBJ1-4, with D maybe TRBD1 (6 bases). V shed 4 bases and J shed 0 bases, with 16 bases lying between them. This CDR3 contains 17 residues. From germline, CDR1 is SGHRS and CDR2 YFSETQ. The CDR3 reads CASSPRQASATNEKLFF. CDR3 nucleotide sequence: TGCGCCAGCAGCCCAAGACAGGCTTCTGCAACTAATGAAAAACTGTTTTTT. The full variable domain, completed using reference TRBV5-1 and TRBJ1-4, is KAGVTQTPRYLIKTRGQQVTLSCSPISGHRSVSWYQQTPGQGLQFLFEYFSETQRNKGNFPGRFSGRQFSNSRSEMNVSTLELGDSALYLCASSPRQASATNEKLFFGSGTQLSVL.

The chain combines TRBV18 with TRBJ2-5; TRBD1 matches at 7 bases. CDR1 is KGHSH, CDR2 LQKENI, per germline. V dropped 3 bases and J dropped 2; count of bases not matched to a gene: 0. The CDR3 has 13 amino acids. CDR3 residues: CASSPGQQETQYF. For the CDR3, the DNA is TGTGCCAGCTCACCGGGACAGCAAGAGACCCAGTACTTC.

The rearrangement links TRBV28 to TRBJ1-1; 8 bases map to TRBD1. Germline V CDR1 and CDR2: MDHEN, SYDVKM. Trimming cost V 3 bases and J 7 bases; bases outside gene matches: 16. The CDR3 sequence is 17 residues long. This chain's CDR3 is CASSFSPTGGDTLEAFF. CDR3 coding DNA: TGTGCCAGCAGTTTTTCCCCCACAGGGGGTGATACCCTTGAAGCTTTCTTT.

The gene calls are TRBV27 and TRBJ2-3; D is undetermined. Germline CDR1 is MNHEY and CDR2 is SMNVEV (reference sequence). With 2 bases removed from V and 5 bases from J, the gap between germline ends came to 5 bases. CDR3 length: 12 amino acids. As DNA, the CDR3 is TGTGCCAGCAGTTTACTGGGAGATACGCAGTATTTT. It encodes CASSLLGDTQYF.

This clone was detected only a few times. The rearrangement links TRBV28 to TRBJ2-1, with 7 positions matching TRBD2. V was clipped by 1 base and J by 6 bases; unmatched bases: 3. CDR1 and CDR2 (germline): MDHEN, SYDVKM. CDR3 size: 14 residues. For the CDR3, the DNA is TGTGCCAGCAGTTTATCTGGCGGGAGCAATGAGCAGTTCTTC. The encoded protein is CASSLSGGSNEQFF.

V usage is TRBV7-9 and J usage is TRBJ1-4; the match to TRBD1 covers 11 bases. After removal of 6 bases from V and 8 bases from J, the junction contained 5 bases not matched to a gene. Germline lookup yields CDR1 SEHNR and CDR2 FQNEAQ (reference sequence). The CDR3 runs to 14 residues. The CDR3 DNA sequence: TGTGCCAGCAGTACCGGGACAGGGGGGGAAAAACTGTTTTTT. It yields the protein CASSTGTGGEKLFF. Full variable domain (missing parts from reference TRBV7-9 and TRBJ1-4): DTGVSQNPRHKITKRGQNVTFRCDPISEHNRLYWYRQTLGQGPEFLTYFQNEAQLEKSRLLSDRFSAERPKGSFSTLEIQRTEQGDSAMYLCASSTGTGGEKLFFGSGTQLSVL.

This chain links TRBV7-6 with TRBJ2-5; D unresolved. Trimming stripped 2 bases from V and 1 base from J, with 11 bases between. The CDR3 has 15 amino acids. CDR1 and CDR2 from the germline V gene are SGHVS and FNYEAQ. The CDR3 DNA reads as TGTGCCAGCAGCTTACGAGCCCGACCCCAAGAGACCCAGTACTTC. It codes for CASSLRARPQETQYF.

In its sample, this clone was seen a few times. The chain joins TRBV21-1 to TRBJ2-1; TRBD2, the table's D call, lacks a check against the DNA. TRBV21-1 is marked as a pseudogene. The CDR3 is 19 amino acids. As DNA, the CDR3 is TGTGCCAGCAGCAAAAAGCGGGGGACTAGCGGGAAGGGACATAATGAGCAGTTCTTC. Amino acids: CASSKKRGTSGKGHNEQFF.

The V call is TRBV30, the J call TRBJ2-7, with D unclear. CDR1 is GTSNPN, CDR2 SVGIG, per germline (reference sequence). CDR3 length equals 13 residues. The germline V and J ends were trimmed by 5 bases and 6 bases, with 17 bases remaining between them. The DNA for the CDR3 is TGTGCCTGGTCCGATTTGGGGTATACCGAGCAGTACTTC. Translation: CAWSDLGYTEQYF.

This chain links TRBV9 with TRBJ1-6; D is unresolved. The CDR3 is 16 amino acids. V lost 0 bases to trimming and J lost 4 bases, with 11 bases between them. Looked up from germline, CDR1 is SGDLS and CDR2 is YYNGEE. CDR3 amino acids: CASSVAPEEYNSPLHF. The CDR3 DNA follows: TGTGCCAGCAGCGTAGCACCAGAAGAGTATAATTCACCCCTCCACTTT.

The rearrangement joins TRBV6-1 to TRBJ2-7; D unclear. CDR3 length equals 15 residues. Trimming took 3 bases from V and 0 from J, leaving 12 bases between them. Germline CDR1 is MNHNS and CDR2 is SASEGT. The CDR3 spells CASSEGRASSYEQYF. The CDR3 nucleotides read TGTGCCAGCAGTGAGGGTAGGGCGAGCTCCTACGAGCAGTACTTC.

This clone was recorded a few times. The same CDR3 is also encoded by other DNA sequences in this sample. The rearrangement joins TRBV27 to TRBJ1-2; D might be TRBD1 (5 bases). The V gene's germline CDR1 is MNHEY and CDR2 SMNVEV (reference sequence). There are 14 residues in the CDR3. Trimming stripped 5 bases from V and 2 bases from J, with 12 bases between. The CDR3 loop reads CASSPRRQNYGYTF. Written as DNA, the CDR3 is TGTGCCAGCAGTCCAAGACGACAGAACTATGGCTACACCTTC.

This clone was seen a handful of times. The chain recombines TRBV27 with TRBJ2-7; D not certain. The germline gives CDR1 MNHEY, CDR2 SMNVEV (reference sequence). Trimming shortened V by 4 bases and J by 2 bases, and 3 bases separated the two germline ends. The CDR3 is 11 residues long. CDR3 amino acids: CASSSTYEQYF. CDR3 coding DNA: TGTGCCAGCAGTTCCACCTACGAGCAGTACTTC.

This rearrangement joins TRBV30 to TRBJ2-3, with no clear D. Per the germline V gene, CDR1 is GTSNPN and CDR2 is SVGIG (reference sequence). The CDR3 sequence is 16 residues long. The ends were cut back, 4 bases at V and 2 bases at J, with 19 bases in the middle. CDR3 DNA sequence: TGTGCCTGGACCCTCTGGGCGCCCGGGCACACAGATACGCAGTATTTT. This encodes CAWTLWAPGHTDTQYF.